The 17 T cell receptor beta chains reported below all come from one sample, sequenced in a study of memory CD8 T cells in hepatitis C reinfection (dated by TCRdb to 2016 to 2017). Libraries were prepared through the immunoSEQ multiplex PCR assay. This immuneACCESS table, as held by TCRdb, lists in-frame sequences with V and J called but not all clones. Of the missing ones, under half trace to an unresolved V gene in checked studies; the others have no known cause. Across this sample there are 46,000 or so clones, with approximately 89% seen only once. The ten largest clones take up 0.6% to 0.9% of the sample. The sample's time point label, in plain terms: late/post reinfection, 12 to 24 weeks after detection. TCR sequencing was performed on the sorted cells directly ex vivo, without any in vitro expansion beforehand. Sequencing input: naive CD8+ T cells sorted from blood. The cell subset or site label of this sample denotes: total naive CD8+CD45RO- T cells. These receptor sequences come from a man younger than 35 with hepatitis C virus infection.

The rearrangement uses TRBV2 and TRBJ2-3; 9 bases agree with TRBD2. The germline V gene has CDR1 SNHLY and CDR2 FYNNEI. The CDR3 is 15 amino acids. Trimming took 4 bases from V and 4 from J; bases not matched to a gene: 6. CDR3 protein: CASSAGTSFPDTQYF. The DNA for the CDR3 is TGTGCCAGCAGTGCCGGGACTAGCTTTCCAGATACGCAGTATTTT.

The rearrangement uses TRBV5-5 and TRBJ2-3; possible D gene TRBD1, 6 bases. With 4 bases removed from V and 1 base from J, the gap between germline ends came to 19 bases. CDR1 SGHKS and CDR2 YYEKEE come from the germline V gene (reference sequence). This CDR3 region has 17 residues. CDR3 sequence reads: CASSPMTGYLGTDTQYF. The CDR3 nucleotides read TGTGCCAGCAGCCCTATGACAGGCTATCTTGGCACAGATACGCAGTATTTT.

This clone was counted a single time. This sequence joins TRBV6-6 and TRBJ2-3; D perhaps matches TRBD2 (5 bases). Germline V lookup: CDR1 MNHNY, CDR2 SVGAGI (reference sequence). This CDR3 contains 11 residues. Trimming left V 5 bases short and J 5 bases short, with 5 bases between. CDR3 nucleotides: TGTGCCAGCAGTGCGGGAGATACGCAGTATTTT. Amino acid sequence: CASSAGDTQYF.

In this sample, this clone turned up a few times. The rearrangement joins TRBV2 to TRBJ2-2, with 12 bases that match TRBD2. Germline V gives CDR1 SNHLY, CDR2 FYNNEI. Losses at the gene ends were 5 bases for V and 4 bases for J; bases not matched to a gene: 8. The CDR3 loop spans 17 amino acids. The DNA of the CDR3 is TGTGCCAGCAGTTGGCCTAGCGGGGGGGAGGGCACCGGGGAGCTGTTTTTT. It translates to CASSWPSGGEGTGELFF.

J is TRBJ1-5 and V is TRBV19, with D hard to call. The CDR3 spans 13 residues. With 3 bases removed from V and 2 bases from J, the gap between germline ends came to 5 bases. CDR1 and CDR2 (germline): LNHDA, SQIVND (reference sequence). CDR3 DNA: TGTGCCAGTAGTATCGCAGGCAATCAGCCCCAGCATTTT. Encoded protein: CASSIAGNQPQHF.

V is TRBV19 and J is TRBJ2-7; perhaps TRBD2 as D (6 bases). The germline gives CDR1 LNHDA, CDR2 SQIVND (reference sequence). The CDR3 extends over 14 amino acids. V was shortened by 1 base and J by 2 bases, with 9 bases between the two germline ends. CDR3 bases: TGTGCCAGTAGTATAGGTGGGAGGACCTACGAGCAGTACTTC. Protein: CASSIGGRTYEQYF. The complete variable domain, with remaining parts taken from reference TRBV19 and TRBJ2-7, reads DGGITQSPKYLFRKEGQNVTLSCEQNLNHDAMYWYRQDPGQGLRLIYYSQIVNDFQKGDIAEGYSVSREKKESFPLTVTSAQKNPTAFYLCASSIGGRTYEQYFGPGTRLTVT.

This chain uses TRBV5-1 with TRBJ1-6; 7 bases agree with TRBD1. CDR3 length: 15 amino acids. Germline assignment: CDR1 SGHRS and CDR2 YFSETQ. The ends lost 0 bases at V and 9 bases at J; junction bases unmatched: 6. The CDR3 sequence is CASSLEGTVPSPLHF. DNA for the CDR3: TGCGCCAGCAGCTTGGAGGGGACAGTCCCTTCACCCCTCCACTTT. The variable domain in full, with the rest retrieved from reference TRBV5-1 and TRBJ1-6, is KAGVTQTPRYLIKTRGQQVTLSCSPISGHRSVSWYQQTPGQGLQFLFEYFSETQRNKGNFPGRFSGRQFSNSRSEMNVSTLELGDSALYLCASSLEGTVPSPLHFGNGTRLTVT.

This clone showed up just once. The gene calls are TRBV7-9 and TRBJ2-2, with 9 bases identical to TRBD1. Germline V gene data show CDR1 as SEHNR and CDR2 as FQNEAQ (reference sequence). The CDR3 sequence is 17 residues long. Trimming at V came to 2 bases and at J to 0 bases, leaving 4 bases not matched to a gene. CDR3 protein: CASSLSDRGANTGELFF. The CDR3 region has the DNA TGTGCCAGCAGCTTATCAGACAGGGGGGCGAACACCGGGGAGCTGTTTTTT.

This clone was counted between two and nine times. The genes are TRBV10-1 and TRBJ2-2, with a weak D call TRBD1 (6 bases). The germline V gene has CDR1 WNHNN and CDR2 SYGVQD (reference sequence). The CDR3 consists of 13 residues. Deletions cut 7 bases from V and 6 bases from J, with 12 bases between. Written as DNA, the CDR3 is TGCGCCAGCAACAGGGATCTCGCCGGGGAGCTGTTTTTT. Encoded protein: CASNRDLAGELFF.

The CDR3 region is CASSTRLAEDEQFF. The CDR3 DNA sequence: TGCGCCAGCAGCACCCGACTAGCTGAAGATGAGCAGTTCTTC. V is TRBV5-1 and J is TRBJ2-1; 7 nucleotides align to TRBD2. CDR3 length: 14 residues. Germline trimming cut 4 bases from V and 8 bases from J; bases unmatched to any gene: 9. Looked up from germline, CDR1 is SGHRS and CDR2 is YFSETQ.

V gene TRBV19 combines with J gene TRBJ1-2; TRBD1 aligns across 7 bases. Trimming cost V 5 bases and J 7 bases; bases outside gene matches: 4. Germline V lookup: CDR1 LNHDA, CDR2 SQIVND (reference sequence). The CDR3 totals 12 residues. The CDR3 DNA is TGTGCCAGTAGTCACGGGACAGTTGGCTACACCTTC. Its translation is CASSHGTVGYTF.

This chain joins TRBV7-9 and TRBJ2-6, with D maybe TRBD2 (6 bases). V was cut by 5 bases and J by 7 bases, with 12 bases left in between. Germline V lookup: CDR1 SEHNR, CDR2 FQNEAQ (reference sequence). CDR3 length: 14 residues. CDR3: CASSPNGGANVLTF. The CDR3 DNA is TGTGCCAGCAGCCCAAACGGGGGAGCCAACGTCCTGACTTTC.

The chain joins TRBV6-5 to TRBJ2-7; 7 bases are shared with TRBD1. The CDR3 loop spans 12 amino acids. Germline V CDR1 and CDR2: MNHEY, SVGAGI. After removal of 8 bases from V and 4 bases from J, the junction contained 5 bases not matched to a gene. This CDR3 reads CASGPTGYEQYF. Written as DNA, the CDR3 is TGTGCCAGCGGGCCGACAGGGTACGAGCAGTACTTC.

This chain joins TRBV15 and TRBJ2-7; weak D call: TRBD2 (5 bases). The CDR3 has 13 amino acids. Trimming pared 5 bases from V and 0 bases from J, leaving 8 bases between. Germline lookup yields CDR1 LNHNV and CDR2 YYDKDF (reference sequence). In DNA form, the CDR3 reads TGTGCCACCAGCTCACTAGGCTCCTACGAGCAGTACTTC. Translation: CATSSLGSYEQYF.

With regard to this clone: This sample also contains other DNA sequences that code for the same CDR3. V gene TRBV7-2 combines with J gene TRBJ2-1; D uncertain. The germline V and J ends were trimmed by 5 bases and 1 base, with 12 bases remaining between them. From germline, CDR1 is SGHTA and CDR2 FQGNSA. The CDR3 is 15 amino acids. In DNA, the CDR3 is TGTGCCAGCAGCCCTGAGGCAGCATCCTACAATGAGCAGTTCTTC. Its protein is CASSPEAASYNEQFF.

This clone has a single count. The chain recombines TRBV27 with TRBJ2-3, with 10 bases matching TRBD1. CDR3 length equals 16 residues. J was trimmed by 1 base and V by 10 bases; bases with no gene match: 11. CDR1 is MNHEY and CDR2 is SMNVEV in the germline V gene (reference sequence). The CDR3 reads CATEGPGTGGTDTQYF. The CDR3 DNA reads TGTGCCACAGAGGGGCCCGGGACAGGGGGCACAGATACGCAGTATTTT.

The chain has TRBV2 and TRBJ1-6; no firm D call. The V end lost 7 bases, the J end lost 0 bases, and 16 bases lay between the germline ends. The CDR3 is 17 residues long. Per the germline V gene, CDR1 is SNHLY and CDR2 is FYNNEI. The CDR3 DNA is TGTGCCAGCATTGACTCCCTAGTGGGCTCCTATAATTCACCCCTCCACTTT. Translating gives CASIDSLVGSYNSPLHF.